This TCR beta chain derives from a study of blood T cell repertoires in COVID-19. About the study: PBMCs, B-cell-depleted T cells, or T cells were the source of the cDNA or gDNA that made up the material.

Authors' analysis steps: Reference gene primer amplification in the assay estimated nucleated cell counts. Profiled with immunoSEQ multiplex PCR; TCRdb holds only in-frame clones, not every one. V and J calls and clone size follow that table, whereas D and trimming were derived from the DNA. The sample records 110,000 to 150,000 clones, approximately 84% being singletons. V was clipped by 4 bases and J by 1 base, with 13 bases between them. The CDR3 extends over 15 amino acids. The germline CDR1 and CDR2 sequences are LGHNA and YSLEER. This TCR derives from a human donor in a cohort sampled during active COVID-19. The genes are TRBV4-3 and TRBJ1-1, with a possible D match to TRBD1 (5 bases). The sequenced sample was peripheral blood. In DNA form, the CDR3 reads TGCGCCAGCAGCCGCGACGACAGACCGAACACTGAAGCTTTCTTT. Amino acid sequence: CASSRDDRPNTEAFF.